These 7 T cell receptor beta chains came from one sample sequenced in a study of OX40 agonist ivuxolimab in advanced cancers. Assay used: immunoSEQ multiplex PCR; TCRdb lists only in-frame clones, some missing. The table has roughly 50,000 clones, around 87% seen once. The sample consisted of CD4+ or CD8+ T cells sorted from blood, taken in a trial of the OX40 agonist ivuxolimab. These receptors all come from an adult with an advanced solid tumor such as melanoma, head and neck, liver or kidney cancer.

The chain has TRBV7-2 and TRBJ1-1; a weak D match, TRBD1 (6 bases). V was cut by 6 bases and J by 3 bases, with 14 bases left in between. Germline values: CDR1 SGHTA, CDR2 FQGNSA. The CDR3 runs 14 residues. This CDR3 is CASSRKTGYTEAFF. CDR3 nucleotide sequence: TGTGCCAGCAGTCGAAAGACAGGATACACTGAAGCTTTCTTT.

This chain joins TRBV5-4 and TRBJ2-3, with D unresolved. Trimming shortened V by 4 bases and J by 5 bases, and 11 bases separated the two germline ends. This CDR3 region has 13 residues. CDR1 and CDR2 (germline): SGHNT, YYREEE (reference sequence). The CDR3, as DNA: TGTGCCAGCAGCACCCGGTACAGAGATACGCAGTATTTT. The encoded protein is CASSTRYRDTQYF.

The chain employs TRBV11-2 and TRBJ2-3; 8 bases agree with TRBD2. Unmatched junction bases numbered 8, after V lost 3 bases and J lost 6 bases. This CDR3 has 15 amino acids. CDR1 is SGHAT and CDR2 is FQNNGV in the germline V gene. The CDR3 loop reads CASSFSGSQADTQYF. Here the CDR3 DNA reads TGTGCCAGCAGCTTCAGCGGGAGCCAAGCGGATACGCAGTATTTT. The whole variable domain, filled in from reference TRBV11-2 and TRBJ2-3, reads EAGVAQSPRYKIIEKRQSVAFWCNPISGHATLYWYQQILGQGPKLLIQFQNNGVVDDSQLPKDRFSAERLKGVDSTLKIQPAKLEDSAVYLCASSFSGSQADTQYFGPGTRLTVL.

CDR3 loop: CASSFQDRVYEQYF. The CDR3 nucleotides read TGTGCCAGCAGTTTTCAGGACAGGGTCTACGAGCAGTACTTC. The rearrangement joins TRBV27 to TRBJ2-7; 8 bases map to TRBD1. Looked up from germline, CDR1 is MNHEY and CDR2 is SMNVEV (reference sequence). The CDR3 totals 14 residues. The V gene end was trimmed by 3 bases and the J gene end by 3 bases; junction bases not matched to a gene: 4.

V gene TRBV5-5 combines with J gene TRBJ2-6; D call uncertain. V lost 5 bases, J lost 2 bases, and 17 bases lay in between. This CDR3 has 17 amino acids. Germline CDR1 and CDR2: SGHKS and YYEKEE (reference sequence). CDR3 DNA sequence: TGTGCCAGCAGGAACCAGGATGAGATTCCTGGGGCCAACGTCCTGACTTTC. Protein: CASRNQDEIPGANVLTF.

J is TRBJ1-1 and V is TRBV7-2, with 7 positions matching TRBD1. Losses at the gene ends were 3 bases for V and 4 bases for J; bases not matched to a gene: 8. The CDR3 is made up of 15 amino acids. Germline V CDR1 and CDR2: SGHTA, FQGNSA. CDR3 amino acids: CASSFSTGLGTEAFF. The CDR3, as DNA: TGTGCCAGCAGCTTCTCGACAGGGCTCGGCACTGAAGCTTTCTTT.

The genes are TRBV5-1 and TRBJ1-6; D is unclear. The germline V and J ends were trimmed by 0 bases and 7 bases, with 14 bases remaining between them. There are 16 residues in the CDR3. Germline CDR1 and CDR2: SGHRS and YFSETQ. In DNA form, the CDR3 reads TGCGCCAGCAGCTTGGAACCGATCGAAAACAATTCACCCCTCCACTTT. Translating it yields CASSLEPIENNSPLHF.